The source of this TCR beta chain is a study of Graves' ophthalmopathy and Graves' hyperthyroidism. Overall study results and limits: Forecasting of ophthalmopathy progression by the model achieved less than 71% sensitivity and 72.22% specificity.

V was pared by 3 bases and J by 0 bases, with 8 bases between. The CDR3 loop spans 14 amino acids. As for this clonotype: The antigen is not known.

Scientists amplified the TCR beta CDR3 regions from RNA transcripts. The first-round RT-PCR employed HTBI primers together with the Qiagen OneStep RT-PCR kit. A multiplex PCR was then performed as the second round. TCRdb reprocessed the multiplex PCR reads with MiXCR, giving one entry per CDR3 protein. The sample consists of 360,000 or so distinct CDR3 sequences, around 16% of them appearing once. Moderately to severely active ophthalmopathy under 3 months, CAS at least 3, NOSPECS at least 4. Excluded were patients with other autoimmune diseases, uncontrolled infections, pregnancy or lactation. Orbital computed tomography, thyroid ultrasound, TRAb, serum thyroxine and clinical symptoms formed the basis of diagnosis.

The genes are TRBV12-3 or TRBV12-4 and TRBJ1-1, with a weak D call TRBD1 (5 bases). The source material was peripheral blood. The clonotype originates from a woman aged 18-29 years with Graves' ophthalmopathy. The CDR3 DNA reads TGTGCCAGCAGTTTTGGCAGGGTGAACACTGAAGCTTTCTTT. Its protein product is CASSFGRVNTEAFF.